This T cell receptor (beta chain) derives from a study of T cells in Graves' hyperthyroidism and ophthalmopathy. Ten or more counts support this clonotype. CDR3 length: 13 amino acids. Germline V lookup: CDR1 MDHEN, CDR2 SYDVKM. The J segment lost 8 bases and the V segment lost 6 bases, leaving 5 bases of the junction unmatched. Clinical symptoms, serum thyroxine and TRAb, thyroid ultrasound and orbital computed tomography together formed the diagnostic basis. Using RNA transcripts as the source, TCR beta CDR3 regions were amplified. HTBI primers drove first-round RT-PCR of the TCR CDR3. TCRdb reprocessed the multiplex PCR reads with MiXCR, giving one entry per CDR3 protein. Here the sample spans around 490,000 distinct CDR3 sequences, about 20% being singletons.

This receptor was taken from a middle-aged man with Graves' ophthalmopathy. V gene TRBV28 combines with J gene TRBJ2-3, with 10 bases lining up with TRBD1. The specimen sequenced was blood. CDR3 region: CASRGQGLGTQYF. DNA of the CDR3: TGTGCCAGCAGGGGACAGGGGCTTGGTACGCAGTATTTT.